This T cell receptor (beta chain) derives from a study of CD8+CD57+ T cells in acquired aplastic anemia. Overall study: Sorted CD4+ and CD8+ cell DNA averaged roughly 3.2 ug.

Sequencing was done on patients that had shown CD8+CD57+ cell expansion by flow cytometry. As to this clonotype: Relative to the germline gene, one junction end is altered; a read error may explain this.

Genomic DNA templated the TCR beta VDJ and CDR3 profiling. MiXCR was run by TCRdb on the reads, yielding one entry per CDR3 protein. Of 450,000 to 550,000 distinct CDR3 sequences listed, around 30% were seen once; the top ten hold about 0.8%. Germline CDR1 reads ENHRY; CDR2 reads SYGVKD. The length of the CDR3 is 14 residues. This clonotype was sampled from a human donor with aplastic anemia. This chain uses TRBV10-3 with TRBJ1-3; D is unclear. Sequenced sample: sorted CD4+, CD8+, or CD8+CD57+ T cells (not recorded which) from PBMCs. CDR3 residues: CASRPWKSGNTTYF. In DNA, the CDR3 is TGTGCCAGCAGACCCTGGAAATCTGGAAACACCACATATTTT.